This T cell receptor (beta chain) emerged from a study of blood T cell repertoires in COVID-19. About the research overall: Specimens from acute and convalescent COVID-19 originated in the United States, Italy and Spain. PBMCs, B-cell-depleted T cells, or T cells were the source of the cDNA or gDNA that made up the material.

CDR1 SGHNT and CDR2 YYREEE come from the germline V gene (reference sequence). The CDR3 sequence is 13 residues long. J lost 4 bases, V lost 2 bases, and 1 base had no gene match. This clone was detected only a few times. Produced via immunoSEQ multiplex PCR; TCRdb's table is partial and in-frame only. The data hold roughly 260,000 clones, with approximately 79% observed a single time. The sequencing input was peripheral blood. The receptor comes from a woman in her thirties or forties with active or convalescent COVID-19. The V and J genes are TRBV5-4 and TRBJ2-3; 7 bases are shared with TRBD1. CDR3 bases: TGTGCCAGCAGCTTAGGACAGGCAGATACGCAGTATTTT. Amino acid sequence: CASSLGQADTQYF.